These T cell receptor beta chains were read from a single sample in a study of patients and donors after allogeneic stem cell transplantation. Using its own MiXCR run on the RT-PCR reads, TCRdb lists one record per CDR3 protein. The sample holds about 230,000 distinct CDR3 sequences, around an eighth seen once. The sample taken for sequencing was blood, either unsorted or a sorted T cell fraction (not recorded which). Receptor source: a human donor who was either an allogeneic HSCT recipient or a stem cell or donor lymphocyte infusion donor (not recorded which). It is not recorded whose cells these are; they may come from a transplant donor. Each CDR3 is given with its conserved first and last residue. D genes are given only for firm matches. Clone size, where shown, is once, few, many, or a class for clones that have expanded.

DNA,CDR3,size,J,D,V
TGTGCCAGCAGTGAGGGGACAGGGCTAAACTATGGCTACACCTTC,CASSEGTGLNYGYTF,few,TRBJ1-2,TRBD1,TRBV2
TGCGCCAGCAGCTCAATGTATAGCAATGAGCAGTTCTTC,CASSSMYSNEQFF,many,TRBJ2-1,.,TRBV5-1
TGTGCCAGCAGTGAAGCGGCAGGGGGGTTTTATGACTATGGCTACACCTTC,CASSEAAGGFYDYGYTF,.,TRBJ1-2,TRBD1,TRBV6-1
TGTGCCAGCAGCTTGGTACCTACCACTACAGGGGGAGAGAACACCATATATTTT,CASSLVPTTTGGENTIYF,.,TRBJ1-3,TRBD1,TRBV5-5
TGCGCCAGCAGTTTAGCAGGGGGCAGAGTTCAGCCCCAGCATTTT,CASSLAGGRVQPQHF,many,TRBJ1-5,TRBD1,TRBV10-2
TGTGCCAGCACCAGGCACAGGGACTATGGCTACACCTTC,CASTRHRDYGYTF,.,TRBJ1-2,.,TRBV27
TGCAGCATCCTGGACGGGACCTACGAGCAGTACTTC,CSILDGTYEQYF,few,TRBJ2-7,.,TRBV29-1
TGTGCCAGCAGCTCTCTACCGACAGGGAGGTTGTCAGATACGCAGTATTTT,CASSSLPTGRLSDTQYF,.,TRBJ2-3,.,TRBV7-2
TGTGCCAGCAGTGCCCTTCGGCCCGATCAGCCCCAGCATTTT,CASSALRPDQPQHF,.,TRBJ1-5,.,TRBV28
TGTGCCAGCACGCTTTCAGATACGCAGTATTTT,CASTLSDTQYF,few,TRBJ2-3,.,TRBV2
TGTGCCAGCAGTTTTGGGGGTGGGAACTACGAGCAGTACTTC,CASSFGGGNYEQYF,many,TRBJ2-7,.,TRBV12-3/TRBV12-4
TGTGCCAGCAGTTTAGGTTGGGAGGGGGCCTACGAGCAGTACTTC,CASSLGWEGAYEQYF,many,TRBJ2-7,.,TRBV27
TGTGCCAGCTCACCCTCACCGGGGGCGCGAGGAAACACCATATATTTT,CASSPSPGARGNTIYF,.,TRBJ1-3,.,TRBV18
TGCGCCAGCAGCTTGGCTAGCGGGGGGGCGGATGAGCAGTTCTTC,CASSLASGGADEQFF,.,TRBJ2-1,TRBD2,TRBV5-1
TGTGCCAGCAGCTTGGACCTGGGATCGGGAGGCTACACCTTC,CASSLDLGSGGYTF,.,TRBJ1-2,.,TRBV5-6
TGCAGTGCTAGAGTGCTCTCTAGCGGGAGGTCGAATGAGCAGTTCTTC,CSARVLSSGRSNEQFF,.,TRBJ2-1,TRBD2,TRBV20-1
TGTGCCAGTAGCCCGAACTCGGGGGGCTCTAGCAATCAGCCCCAGCATTTT,CASSPNSGGSSNQPQHF,.,TRBJ1-5,.,TRBV19
TGTGCCAGCAGCATCAGACGACTTGAGGAAAAGTTCTTC,CASSIRRLEEKFF,.,TRBJ2-1,.,TRBV7-2
TGCAGTGCTGCTAGCGGGAGGACGTCGTACAATGAGCAGTTCTTC,CSAASGRTSYNEQFF,once,TRBJ2-1,TRBD2,TRBV20-1
TGCGCCAGCAGCCAACGAACCGGGACAGGGGTCTACGAGCAGTACTTC,CASSQRTGTGVYEQYF,many,TRBJ2-7,TRBD1,TRBV4-1